The 15 T cell receptor beta chains reported below all come from one sample, sequenced in a study of T cell changes during pregnancy in multiple sclerosis. TCRdb's copy holds only in-frame clones and misses some; the assay was immunoSEQ multiplex PCR. The table includes about 34,000 clones, 75% to 95% detected once. Sequences were derived from CD8+ T cells from peripheral blood mononuclear cells, sampled before pregnancy. The receptors stem from a female donor with multiple sclerosis, enrolled in a pregnancy study.

This clone was observed a few times. The rearrangement joins TRBV7-6 to TRBJ2-3, with D possibly being TRBD1 (6 bases). CDR1 SGHVS and CDR2 FNYEAQ come from the germline V gene. This CDR3 spans 17 amino acids. The V end was cut by 5 bases, the J end by 1 base, with 19 bases between. In nucleotides, the CDR3 is TGTGCCAGCAGCCCCGGTAGGGGGTACGTAGGCACAGATACGCAGTATTTT. Translated, it gives CASSPGRGYVGTDTQYF.

The chain has TRBV19 and TRBJ2-7, with 11 bases fitting TRBD2. Trimming at V came to 8 bases and at J to 12 bases, leaving 12 bases not matched to a gene. From germline, CDR1 is LNHDA and CDR2 SQIVND (reference sequence). CDR3 size: 13 residues. The CDR3 coding sequence is TGTGCCAGTGCGACTAGCGGGACGGTCGGCTCGTACTTC. This gives the protein CASATSGTVGSYF.

The J gene is TRBJ2-7, the V gene TRBV7-9; TRBD2 is a possible D gene (6 bases). The CDR3 is 15 residues long. Trimming pared 5 bases from V and 0 bases from J, leaving 14 bases between. Germline V gene lookup returns CDR1 SEHNR and CDR2 FQNEAQ (reference sequence). CDR3 nucleotides: TGTGCCAGCAGCGCCTCCGGGGGAGGCTCCTACGAGCAGTACTTC. This sequence encodes CASSASGGGSYEQYF. The whole variable domain, remainder taken from reference TRBV7-9 and TRBJ2-7, is DTGVSQNPRHKITKRGQNVTFRCDPISEHNRLYWYRQTLGQGPEFLTYFQNEAQLEKSRLLSDRFSAERPKGSFSTLEIQRTEQGDSAMYLCASSASGGGSYEQYFGPGTRLTVT.

The V gene is TRBV29-1, the J gene TRBJ1-4; 8 nucleotides agree with TRBD1. Trimming at V came to 1 base and at J to 5 bases, leaving 9 bases not matched to a gene. The CDR3 spans 16 residues. Germline V gene sequence: CDR1 SQVTM, CDR2 ANQGSEA. CDR3 protein: CSVEVPLDRGNEKLFF. Here the CDR3 DNA reads TGCAGCGTTGAAGTCCCCCTAGACAGGGGCAATGAAAAACTGTTTTTT.

The chain is built from TRBV11-1 and TRBJ2-5; TRBD1 aligns across 7 bases. V gave up 5 bases and J gave up 5 bases; unmatched junction bases: 14. Germline V gene data show CDR1 as SGHAT and CDR2 as FQDESV (reference sequence). The CDR3 runs 16 residues. This CDR3 is CASSPRDSWMGETQYF. The CDR3 coding sequence is TGTGCCAGCAGCCCCCGGGACAGTTGGATGGGGGAGACCCAGTACTTC.

This clone appeared once. The chain joins TRBV4-1 to TRBJ2-1, with 10 bases fitting TRBD2. Trimming removed 4 bases from V and 4 bases from J; junction bases left unmatched: 10. The CDR3 extends over 17 amino acids. Germline values: CDR1 MGHRA, CDR2 YSYEKL. The CDR3 here is CASSPPASGSLYNEQFF. The CDR3 DNA follows: TGCGCCAGCAGCCCCCCGGCTAGCGGGAGTTTGTACAATGAGCAGTTCTTC.

V and J are TRBV27 and TRBJ2-1; possible D gene TRBD2, 5 bases. The ends were cut back, 8 bases at V and 0 bases at J, with 5 bases in the middle. CDR1 and CDR2 from the germline V gene are MNHEY and SMNVEV (reference sequence). CDR3 length equals 12 residues. CDR3: CASGSSYNEQFF. The CDR3 DNA reads as TGTGCCAGCGGGAGCTCCTACAATGAGCAGTTCTTC.

The V and J genes are TRBV5-4 and TRBJ2-2; 9 bases map to TRBD1. Germline CDR1 SGHNT, CDR2 YYREEE (reference sequence). With V trimmed by 4 bases and J by 3 bases, 7 bases remained unmatched. The CDR3 runs to 16 residues. The CDR3 spells CASSGRGQGDTGELFF. CDR3 DNA sequence: TGTGCCAGCAGCGGACGGGGACAGGGTGACACCGGGGAGCTGTTTTTT.

The chain joins TRBV6-4 to TRBJ1-3; TRBD1 might be the D (5 bases). Germline V CDR1 and CDR2: MRHNA, SNTAGT. The V end lost 2 bases, the J end lost 4 bases, and 12 bases lay between the germline ends. There are 15 residues in the CDR3. Written as DNA, the CDR3 is TGTGCCAGCAGTGACCGGGGGAGTAGGGGAAACACCATATATTTT. Residues: CASSDRGSRGNTIYF.

The genes are TRBV6-5 and TRBJ1-2; tentatively, D is TRBD1 (5 bases). Trimming stripped 0 bases from V and 7 bases from J, with 12 bases between. CDR3 length equals 14 residues. The germline gives CDR1 MNHEY, CDR2 SVGAGI. CDR3 nucleotides: TGTGCCAGCAGTTACTCGGGACTCGGGGGTGGCTACACCTTC. Translation gives CASSYSGLGGGYTF.

This chain connects TRBV2 to TRBJ1-2; no firm D call. This CDR3 spans 13 amino acids. CDR1 is SNHLY, CDR2 FYNNEI, per germline. V was shortened by 0 bases and J by 13 bases, with 15 bases between the two germline ends. DNA of the CDR3: TGTGCCAGCAGTGAAGCGCTTAAGGTAGAGCGCACCTTC. It is translated as CASSEALKVERTF.

CDR3: CATRGERELDEQFF. CDR3 bases: TGTGCCACCCGGGGAGAGCGGGAACTTGATGAGCAGTTCTTC. The V and J genes are TRBV6-5 and TRBJ2-1, with 7 bases identical to TRBD2. This CDR3 comprises 14 residues. Germline assignment: CDR1 MNHEY and CDR2 SVGAGI. Trimming cost V 10 bases and J 8 bases; bases outside gene matches: 14.

This chain joins TRBV4-1 and TRBJ1-2, with 7 positions matching TRBD1. J gave up 3 bases and V 3 bases, and 4 bases lay outside the gene matches. This CDR3 has 14 amino acids. CDR1 is MGHRA and CDR2 is YSYEKL in the germline V gene. The CDR3 protein is CASSHEGGHYGYTF. The CDR3 DNA follows: TGCGCCAGCAGCCACGAAGGGGGCCACTATGGCTACACCTTC.

The rearrangement links TRBV7-9 to TRBJ1-2; D may be TRBD1 (5 bases). In germline, CDR1 is SEHNR, CDR2 FQNEAQ (reference sequence). The V end lost 1 base, the J end lost 8 bases, and 20 bases lay between the germline ends. The CDR3 runs to 16 residues. CDR3 loop: CASSLGIQGTVGGYTF. The CDR3 DNA reads TGTGCCAGCAGCTTAGGCATTCAGGGAACTGTTGGAGGCTACACCTTC.

The chain has TRBV27 and TRBJ2-7, with D perhaps TRBD2 (6 bases). The V end was cut by 2 bases, the J end by 0 bases, with 8 bases between. The CDR3 is 14 amino acids. From germline, CDR1 is MNHEY and CDR2 SMNVEV (reference sequence). The CDR3 coding sequence is TGTGCCAGCAGTTTAGGGAGGAGCTCCTACGAGCAGTACTTC. Amino acids: CASSLGRSSYEQYF.